These T cell receptor beta chains were read from a single sample in a study of T cell responses to AZD1222 COVID-19 vaccine. The repertoire was sequenced with immunoSEQ multiplex PCR; TCRdb's copy has only in-frame clones and lacks some. The sample has 130,000 to 150,000 clones; around 86% are singletons. Sequenced here: peripheral blood, sampled on day 0 of MenACWY control vaccination. All receptors derive from an adult in good health. Each CDR3 is given with its conserved first and last residue. A D gene is named only where the DNA matches it firmly. Clone size, where shown, is once, few, many, or a class for clones that have expanded.

J gene: TRBJ2-1; V gene: TRBV6-2/TRBV6-3; D gene: TRBD2; clone size: NA; CDR3 protein: CASSYSTSGGDRDEQFF; CDR3 DNA: TGTGCCAGCAGTTACTCTACTAGCGGGGGGGATAGGGATGAGCAGTTCTTC
J gene: TRBJ2-1; V gene: TRBV3-1/TRBV3-2; D gene: TRBD1; clone size: NA; CDR3 protein: CASSTDRVPSEQFF; CDR3 DNA: TGTGCCAGCAGTACGGACAGGGTCCCATCCGAGCAGTTCTTC
J gene: TRBJ2-3; V gene: TRBV7-2; D gene: NA; clone size: NA; CDR3 protein: CASSLHRASTDTQYF; CDR3 DNA: TGTGCCAGCAGCTTACATCGAGCCTCCACAGATACGCAGTATTTT
J gene: TRBJ1-4; V gene: TRBV3-1/TRBV3-2; D gene: TRBD1; clone size: NA; CDR3 protein: CASSQARQGASPKLFF; CDR3 DNA: TGTGCCAGCAGCCAAGCCCGACAGGGGGCCTCACCTAAACTGTTTTTT
J gene: TRBJ1-5; V gene: TRBV28; D gene: NA; clone size: NA; CDR3 protein: CASSLPNQPQHF; CDR3 DNA: TGTGCCAGCAGCTTACCCAATCAGCCCCAGCATTTT
J gene: TRBJ1-1; V gene: TRBV5-1; D gene: NA; clone size: NA; CDR3 protein: CASSTGHSEAFF; CDR3 DNA: TGCGCCAGCAGCACGGGACATTCGGAAGCTTTCTTT
J gene: TRBJ1-3; V gene: TRBV3-1/TRBV3-2; D gene: TRBD1; clone size: NA; CDR3 protein: CASSPRDRGNTIYF; CDR3 DNA: TGTGCCAGCAGCCCCCGGGACAGGGGAAACACCATATATTTT
J gene: TRBJ2-1; V gene: TRBV18; D gene: NA; clone size: NA; CDR3 protein: CASSPIRQRSSYNEQFF; CDR3 DNA: TGTGCCAGCTCACCCATAAGACAGCGTAGCTCCTACAATGAGCAGTTCTTC
J gene: TRBJ2-2; V gene: TRBV5-1; D gene: TRBD1; clone size: NA; CDR3 protein: CASSQQGANTGELFF; CDR3 DNA: TGCGCCAGCAGCCAACAGGGGGCGAACACCGGGGAGCTGTTTTTT
J gene: TRBJ2-1; V gene: TRBV3-1/TRBV3-2; D gene: NA; clone size: NA; CDR3 protein: CASSRPLASGPQEQFF; CDR3 DNA: TGTGCCAGCAGCCGACCCCTTGCCTCCGGGCCCCAGGAGCAGTTCTTC
J gene: TRBJ2-3; V gene: TRBV9; D gene: TRBD2; clone size: NA; CDR3 protein: CASSVVGGAPDTQYF; CDR3 DNA: TGTGCCAGCAGCGTAGTCGGGGGGGCACCAGATACGCAGTATTTT
J gene: TRBJ1-6; V gene: TRBV15; D gene: NA; clone size: NA; CDR3 protein: CATSRDPGNSPLHF; CDR3 DNA: TGTGCCACCAGCAGAGATCCGGGAAATTCACCCCTCCACTTT
J gene: TRBJ2-2; V gene: TRBV5-1; D gene: NA; clone size: NA; CDR3 protein: CASSLGLENTGELFF; CDR3 DNA: TGCGCCAGCAGCCTCGGATTAGAGAACACCGGGGAGCTGTTTTTT
J gene: TRBJ1-1; V gene: TRBV30; D gene: NA; clone size: NA; CDR3 protein: CAWTGGTTEAFF; CDR3 DNA: TGTGCCTGGACGGGAGGGACCACTGAAGCTTTCTTT
J gene: TRBJ1-5; V gene: TRBV5-1; D gene: TRBD1; clone size: NA; CDR3 protein: CASATGPHQPQHF; CDR3 DNA: TGCGCCAGCGCGACAGGGCCGCATCAGCCCCAGCATTTT
J gene: TRBJ2-2; V gene: TRBV2; D gene: NA; clone size: NA; CDR3 protein: CASSYVGVTGELFF; CDR3 DNA: TGTGCCAGCAGTTACGTAGGGGTCACCGGGGAGCTGTTTTTT
J gene: TRBJ2-2; V gene: TRBV6-2/TRBV6-3; D gene: TRBD1; clone size: NA; CDR3 protein: CASSEIGTGGWKTGELFF; CDR3 DNA: TGTGCCAGCAGCGAGATCGGGACAGGGGGCTGGAAAACCGGGGAGCTGTTTTTT
J gene: TRBJ1-1; V gene: TRBV27; D gene: NA; clone size: NA; CDR3 protein: CASSTRQNTEAFF; CDR3 DNA: TGTGCCAGCAGTACGCGACAGAACACTGAAGCTTTCTTT
J gene: TRBJ2-7; V gene: TRBV5-1; D gene: NA; clone size: NA; CDR3 protein: CASSLESYEQYF; CDR3 DNA: TGCGCCAGCAGCTTGGAGAGCTACGAGCAGTACTTC
J gene: TRBJ2-7; V gene: TRBV11-2; D gene: TRBD2; clone size: NA; CDR3 protein: CASSSPPGGTSYEQYF; CDR3 DNA: TGTGCCAGCAGCTCCCCCCCGGGGGGGACCTCCTACGAGCAGTACTTC
J gene: TRBJ2-5; V gene: TRBV18; D gene: NA; clone size: few; CDR3 protein: CASSLNWADQETQYF; CDR3 DNA: TGTGCCAGCTCGCTTAACTGGGCGGATCAAGAGACCCAGTACTTC
J gene: TRBJ1-1; V gene: TRBV5-4; D gene: TRBD1; clone size: once; CDR3 protein: CASSRQQGAYTEAFF; CDR3 DNA: TGTGCCAGCAGCAGACAACAGGGGGCTTACACTGAAGCTTTCTTT
J gene: TRBJ2-1; V gene: TRBV7-3; D gene: NA; clone size: NA; CDR3 protein: CASSLVLDPNEQFF; CDR3 DNA: TGTGCCAGCAGCTTAGTTCTCGACCCCAATGAGCAGTTCTTC
J gene: TRBJ2-7; V gene: TRBV5-1; D gene: NA; clone size: NA; CDR3 protein: CASSSRGTASSYEQYF; CDR3 DNA: TGCGCCAGCAGCTCCCGGGGGACGGCCAGCTCCTACGAGCAGTACTTC
J gene: TRBJ1-1; V gene: TRBV11-3; D gene: TRBD1; clone size: NA; CDR3 protein: CASSPRTGSEAFF; CDR3 DNA: TGTGCCAGCAGCCCCCGGACAGGGTCTGAAGCTTTCTTT
J gene: TRBJ1-2; V gene: TRBV5-1; D gene: TRBD1; clone size: NA; CDR3 protein: CASSLEGTGKMYGYTF; CDR3 DNA: TGCGCCAGCAGCTTGGAAGGGACAGGGAAGATGTATGGCTACACCTTC
J gene: TRBJ1-3; V gene: TRBV11-2; D gene: NA; clone size: NA; CDR3 protein: CASRSSAVSIYF; CDR3 DNA: TGTGCCAGCCGTAGTTCGGCCGTGTCCATATATTTT
J gene: TRBJ2-2; V gene: TRBV6-5; D gene: NA; clone size: NA; CDR3 protein: CASRAGRSTGELFF; CDR3 DNA: TGTGCCAGCAGGGCAGGGCGAAGCACCGGGGAGCTGTTTTTT
J gene: TRBJ1-3; V gene: TRBV27; D gene: NA; clone size: NA; CDR3 protein: CASSLRGNGNTIYF; CDR3 DNA: TGTGCCAGCAGTTTACGGGGGAACGGAAACACCATATATTTT
J gene: TRBJ2-5; V gene: TRBV24-1; D gene: NA; clone size: few; CDR3 protein: CATSDPLGPQETQYF; CDR3 DNA: TGTGCCACCAGTGATCCATTGGGGCCCCAAGAGACCCAGTACTTC
J gene: TRBJ1-1; V gene: TRBV7-9; D gene: NA; clone size: once; CDR3 protein: CASIQSEGNTEAFF; CDR3 DNA: TGTGCCAGCATCCAGTCTGAGGGAAACACTGAAGCTTTCTTT
J gene: TRBJ2-1; V gene: TRBV5-1; D gene: TRBD2; clone size: NA; CDR3 protein: CASSSRLAPNEQFF; CDR3 DNA: TGCGCCAGCAGCTCGAGACTAGCCCCCAATGAGCAGTTCTTC
J gene: TRBJ2-2; V gene: TRBV7-2; D gene: TRBD2; clone size: once; CDR3 protein: CASSAKGLAGVTGELFF; CDR3 DNA: TGTGCCAGCAGCGCGAAAGGACTAGCGGGGGTGACCGGGGAGCTGTTTTTT
J gene: TRBJ2-1; V gene: TRBV21-1; D gene: NA; clone size: few; CDR3 protein: CASSKREGPSYNEQFF; CDR3 DNA: TGTGCCAGCAGCAAACGGGAGGGGCCTTCCTACAATGAGCAGTTCTTC
J gene: TRBJ1-1; V gene: TRBV27; D gene: NA; clone size: NA; CDR3 protein: CASSAGAEAFF; CDR3 DNA: TGTGCCAGCAGTGCGGGGGCTGAAGCTTTCTTT
J gene: TRBJ1-6; V gene: TRBV6-1; D gene: NA; clone size: NA; CDR3 protein: CASSENYPPDSPLHF; CDR3 DNA: TGTGCCAGCAGTGAAAATTACCCGCCAGATTCACCCCTCCACTTT
J gene: TRBJ1-5; V gene: TRBV2; D gene: TRBD1; clone size: once; CDR3 protein: CATGRQGRNQPQHF; CDR3 DNA: TGTGCCACAGGAAGACAGGGACGCAATCAGCCCCAGCATTTT
J gene: TRBJ1-6; V gene: TRBV5-1; D gene: NA; clone size: NA; CDR3 protein: CASSLGEGVGISPLHF; CDR3 DNA: TGCGCCAGCAGCTTGGGGGAGGGCGTGGGGATATCACCCCTCCACTTT
J gene: TRBJ2-1; V gene: TRBV19; D gene: TRBD1; clone size: NA; CDR3 protein: CASRGTGISYNEQFF; CDR3 DNA: TGTGCCAGTAGGGGGACAGGGATTTCCTACAATGAGCAGTTCTTC
J gene: TRBJ1-6; V gene: TRBV19; D gene: TRBD1; clone size: NA; CDR3 protein: CASGGQGANSPLHF; CDR3 DNA: TGTGCCAGTGGTGGACAGGGGGCTAATTCACCCCTCCACTTT
J gene: TRBJ2-1; V gene: TRBV10-2; D gene: TRBD2; clone size: NA; CDR3 protein: CASCRGGSYNEQFF; CDR3 DNA: TGCGCCAGCTGTCGCGGGGGGTCCTACAATGAGCAGTTCTTC
J gene: TRBJ2-1; V gene: TRBV5-8; D gene: TRBD1; clone size: NA; CDR3 protein: CASSRTPGTGYNEQFF; CDR3 DNA: TGTGCCAGCAGCCGGACCCCCGGGACAGGGTACAATGAGCAGTTCTTC
J gene: TRBJ1-2; V gene: TRBV5-1; D gene: NA; clone size: NA; CDR3 protein: CASSWLTGKADDYGYTF; CDR3 DNA: TGCGCCAGCAGCTGGCTTACAGGGAAGGCAGACGACTATGGCTACACCTTC
J gene: TRBJ2-3; V gene: TRBV7-8; D gene: TRBD1; clone size: NA; CDR3 protein: CASSPSPGQFTDTQYF; CDR3 DNA: TGTGCCAGCAGCCCGAGCCCGGGACAGTTCACAGATACGCAGTATTTT
J gene: TRBJ2-2; V gene: TRBV5-1; D gene: NA; clone size: NA; CDR3 protein: CASSSNPSNPGELFF; CDR3 DNA: TGCGCCAGCAGCTCGAATCCCAGTAACCCCGGGGAGCTGTTTTTT
J gene: TRBJ1-2; V gene: TRBV7-9; D gene: NA; clone size: NA; CDR3 protein: CASSLLDSSGYTF; CDR3 DNA: TGTGCCAGCAGCTTATTAGACAGTTCTGGCTACACCTTC
J gene: TRBJ1-4; V gene: TRBV7-6; D gene: NA; clone size: NA; CDR3 protein: CASSLLVGAKDEKLFF; CDR3 DNA: TGTGCCAGCAGCCTCCTCGTAGGGGCTAAGGATGAAAAACTGTTTTTT
J gene: TRBJ2-3; V gene: TRBV7-9; D gene: TRBD1; clone size: NA; CDR3 protein: CASSPGQGLYTDTQYF; CDR3 DNA: TGTGCCAGCAGCCCAGGACAGGGCTTGTATACAGATACGCAGTATTTT
J gene: TRBJ1-2; V gene: TRBV3-1/TRBV3-2; D gene: NA; clone size: NA; CDR3 protein: CASSVGGGKGYTF; CDR3 DNA: TGTGCCAGCAGCGTTGGAGGGGGGAAAGGCTACACCTTC
J gene: TRBJ2-1; V gene: TRBV6-2/TRBV6-3; D gene: TRBD2; clone size: NA; CDR3 protein: CASSKTSGGGNEQFF; CDR3 DNA: TGTGCCAGCAGTAAAACTAGCGGGGGGGGCAATGAGCAGTTCTTC
J gene: TRBJ1-1; V gene: TRBV5-8; D gene: TRBD1; clone size: NA; CDR3 protein: CASSFTTWTGATEAFF; CDR3 DNA: TGTGCCAGCAGCTTCACAACGTGGACAGGGGCAACTGAAGCTTTCTTT